The clone carrying this T cell receptor (beta chain) appeared a few times. TCRdb re-derived calls from the reads in MiXCR, one entry per CDR3 protein. Of approximately 90,000 distinct CDR3 sequences in the sample, 31% are singletons; the top ten hold around 2.3%. The length of the CDR3 is 10 residues. The V end lost 9 bases, the J end lost 5 bases, and 6 bases lay between the germline ends. This sample was taken from a study of type 1 regulatory T cells. For the study at large: T-allo10 is a Tr1-enriched, alloantigen-specific CD4 T cell product made in vitro.

The specimen sequenced was CD4+ T cells, either the whole sample or a sorted fraction (not recorded which). The chain carries TRBV23-1 and TRBJ2-3; D unclear. TRBV23-1 qualifies as an ORF whose function is uncertain. This clonotype was sampled from a human donor in good health. DNA of the CDR3: TGCGCCAGGTCGGGAGATACGCAGTATTTT. It encodes CARSGDTQYF.